Listed here are 23 T cell receptor beta chains from one sample, sequenced in a study of blood T cells in healthy people across ages. Sample-barcoded 5' priming and a J-beta primer mix drove a second PCR of 7 to 11 cycles. TCRdb passed the 5' RACE reads through MiXCR, listing each CDR3 protein once. The sample includes over 950,000 distinct CDR3 sequences, just over 50% seen only once; the top ten take about a fifth. Sequenced: blood. The source is a woman aged 55-70 years in good health.

This clonotype showed up just a few times. This chain uses TRBV7-9 with TRBJ2-3; TRBD1 matches 9 bases. The germline CDR1 and CDR2 sequences are SEHNR and FQNEAQ (reference sequence). V lost 5 bases and J lost 2; bases outside the gene matches: 5. This CDR3 is built from 15 residues. CDR3: CASSRGQGSTDTQYF. For the CDR3, the DNA is TGTGCCAGCAGCCGAGGACAGGGGTCCACAGATACGCAGTATTTT.

This sequence joins TRBV15 and TRBJ2-3, with unresolved D. This CDR3 spans 12 amino acids. Germline V gene data show CDR1 as LNHNV and CDR2 as YYDKDF (reference sequence). V lost 0 bases and J lost 10, with 8 bases in between. The CDR3 region is CATSRDSDPQYF. The CDR3 coding sequence is TGTGCCACCAGCAGAGATTCTGATCCGCAGTATTTT.

This chain uses TRBV9 with TRBJ2-1; no firm D call. CDR1 SGDLS and CDR2 YYNGEE come from the germline V gene. This CDR3 has 13 amino acids. The V end was cut by 3 bases, the J end by 11 bases, with 15 bases between. DNA for the CDR3: TGTGCCAGCAGCGGCGGTGGAAGTGAAAAGCAGTTCTTC. This gives the protein CASSGGGSEKQFF.

The chain joins TRBV12-3 or TRBV12-4 to TRBJ1-1, with unresolved D. The CDR3 sequence is 13 residues long. V dropped 6 bases and J dropped 1 base, with 9 bases sitting between them. CDR3 loop: CASSNRRNTEAFF. In DNA, the CDR3 is TGTGCCAGCAGCAATAGGAGGAACACTGAAGCTTTCTTT.

The chain combines TRBV6-1 with TRBJ1-1, with D perhaps TRBD1 (5 bases). V lost 6 bases and J lost 6, with 11 bases in between. The CDR3 contains 12 residues. The germline gives CDR1 MNHNS, CDR2 SASEGT. The CDR3 is CASRFVGAEAFF. The CDR3 DNA reads as TGTGCCAGCAGATTTGTGGGGGCTGAAGCTTTCTTT.

The chain combines TRBV15 with TRBJ2-3; D is ambiguous. Germline assignment: CDR1 LNHNV and CDR2 YYDKDF (reference sequence). The length of the CDR3 is 16 residues. Trimming stripped 1 base from V and 3 bases from J, with 14 bases between. CDR3 nucleotide sequence: TGTGCCACCAGCAGAGGGAATAGGGTGGGTACAGATACGCAGTATTTT. Its protein is CATSRGNRVGTDTQYF.

This clonotype was observed once. The chain uses TRBV5-1 and TRBJ1-5, with 9 bases identical to TRBD1. There are 17 residues in the CDR3. In germline, CDR1 is SGHRS, CDR2 YFSETQ. After removal of 0 bases from V and 0 bases from J, the junction contained 4 bases not matched to a gene. The CDR3 DNA follows: TGCGCCAGCAGCTTGGCCCCACAGGGGGCTAGCAATCAGCCCCAGCATTTT. Translation gives CASSLAPQGASNQPQHF.

The rearrangement links TRBV5-1 to TRBJ2-7; 8 positions match TRBD2. Germline CDR1 is SGHRS and CDR2 is YFSETQ. V was clipped by 4 bases and J by 4 bases; unmatched bases: 7. The CDR3 consists of 14 residues. The CDR3 sequence is CASSPAVAGYEQYF. The CDR3 DNA is TGCGCCAGCAGCCCCGCAGTAGCGGGATACGAGCAGTACTTC.

This clonotype came up a few times. Germline and junction disagree at one end, which may indicate a read error. The chain uses TRBV5-1 and TRBJ2-1, with a weak D call TRBD2 (6 bases). The CDR3 is 14 amino acids. In germline, CDR1 is SGHRS, CDR2 YFSETQ. The CDR3 nucleotides are TGCGCCAGCAGCTCGGAACTAGCCTATAATGAGCAGTTCTTC. Protein sequence: CASSSELAYNEQFF. Full variable domain (rest looked up from reference TRBV5-1 and TRBJ2-1): KAGVTQTPRYLIKTRGQQVTLSCSPISGHRSVSWYQQTPGQGLQFLFEYFSETQRNKGNFPGRFSGRQFSNSRSEMNVSTLELGDSALYLCASSSELAYNEQFFGPGTRLTVL.

The chain combines TRBV6-5 with TRBJ2-7; TRBD1 matches at 8 bases. This CDR3 spans 12 amino acids. From germline, CDR1 is MNHEY and CDR2 SVGAGI. After removal of 7 bases from V and 5 bases from J, the junction contained 4 bases not matched to a gene. The CDR3 region has the DNA TGTGCCAGCACAGACAGGGGAGACGAGCAGTACTTC. Protein: CASTDRGDEQYF.

This clonotype was observed at least ten times. The V and J genes are TRBV12-3 or TRBV12-4 and TRBJ2-3; 7 nucleotides match TRBD2. V trimming: 8 bases; J trimming: 4 bases; junction bases outside the gene matches: 12. The CDR3 has 15 residues. The CDR3 nucleotides read TGTGCCAGCCTCCGACTAGCTGGATCTTCAGATACGCAGTATTTT. Its protein product is CASLRLAGSSDTQYF.

The chain has TRBV4-3 and TRBJ2-3; perhaps TRBD2 as D (6 bases). The length of the CDR3 is 13 residues. Germline lookup yields CDR1 LGHNA and CDR2 YSLEER. The V gene lost 4 bases and the J gene lost 4 bases, with 9 bases spanning the gap. The CDR3 reads CASSRERADTQYF. The CDR3 DNA is TGCGCCAGCAGCCGGGAGCGGGCAGATACGCAGTATTTT.

The rearrangement links TRBV30 to TRBJ1-5; 7 nucleotides align to TRBD1. The V gene's germline CDR1 is GTSNPN and CDR2 SVGIG (reference sequence). The length of the CDR3 is 13 residues. V shed 4 bases, J shed 3 bases, and the junction held 3 bases outside the gene matches. The CDR3 DNA is TGTGCCTGGAATACAGGGGACAATCAGCCCCAGCATTTT. It yields the protein CAWNTGDNQPQHF.

The chain joins TRBV20-1 to TRBJ2-5, with a tentative D call TRBD1 (6 bases). V gave up 5 bases and J gave up 5 bases, with 24 bases separating them. CDR3 length equals 16 residues. The germline V gene has CDR1 DFQATT and CDR2 SNEGSKA (reference sequence). CDR3 coding DNA: TGCAGTGCTCGTTTATACATCGCAGGGGCGCGTGAGACCCAGTACTTC. It translates to CSARLYIAGARETQYF.

This chain joins TRBV28 and TRBJ1-1; D is uncertain. Germline V gene lookup returns CDR1 MDHEN and CDR2 SYDVKM. CDR3 length equals 14 residues. Trimming shortened V by 8 bases and J by 0 bases, and 13 bases separated the two germline ends. Here the CDR3 reads CASAQPRLNTEAFF. CDR3 in DNA: TGTGCCAGCGCTCAACCCCGGCTGAACACTGAAGCTTTCTTT. The whole variable domain, remainder taken from reference TRBV28 and TRBJ1-1, is DVKVTQSSRYLVKRTGEKVFLECVQDMDHENMFWYRQDPGLGLRLIYFSYDVKMKEKGDIPEGYSVSREKKERFSLILESASTNQTSMYLCASAQPRLNTEAFFGQGTRLTVV.

A few counts support this clonotype. The chain is built from TRBV6-2 or TRBV6-3 and TRBJ2-7; D gene unclear. This CDR3 is built from 13 residues. The V gene's germline CDR1 is MNHEY and CDR2 SVGEGT. CDR3 sequence (DNA): TGTGGGACCAACACCTTTGCGACCTACGAGCAGTACTTC. It is translated as CGTNTFATYEQYF.

V is TRBV5-1 and J is TRBJ1-2; D might be TRBD1 (6 bases). This CDR3 has 15 amino acids. V lost 6 bases to trimming and J lost 8 bases, with 23 bases between them. Germline assignment: CDR1 SGHRS and CDR2 YFSETQ. The CDR3 here is CASTTFNDRFFGYTF. DNA of the CDR3: TGCGCCAGCACAACCTTCAATGACAGGTTTTTCGGCTACACCTTC.

The V call is TRBV4-2, the J call TRBJ2-1, with D possibly being TRBD2 (6 bases). Germline CDR1 reads LGHNA; CDR2 reads YNFKEQ. The CDR3 extends over 16 amino acids. Trimming left V 5 bases short and J 2 bases short, with 16 bases between. CDR3 amino acids: CASSGVGGDAYNEQFF. The CDR3 nucleotides read TGTGCCAGCAGCGGAGTGGGGGGAGACGCCTACAATGAGCAGTTCTTC.

This clonotype showed up just a few times. The V and J genes are TRBV14 and TRBJ2-3; TRBD2 might be the D (5 bases). Per germline, CDR1 SGHDN and CDR2 FVKESK. V lost 3 bases, J lost 2 bases, and 9 bases lay in between. The CDR3 contains 14 residues. CDR3 in amino acids: CASSQTTLTDTQYF. Written as DNA, the CDR3 is TGTGCCAGCAGCCAGACTACCCTCACAGATACGCAGTATTTT.

There are a few counts of this clonotype. J is TRBJ2-2 and V is TRBV28; 8 bases match TRBD1. This CDR3 is 18 amino acids long. V trimming: 2 bases; J trimming: 4 bases; junction bases outside the gene matches: 12. Germline CDR1 and CDR2: MDHEN and SYDVKM. CDR3 protein: CASSLAPGRQGSTGELFF. CDR3 DNA: TGTGCCAGCAGTTTAGCGCCCGGTAGACAGGGGAGCACCGGGGAGCTGTTTTTT.

The chain couples TRBV7-2 to TRBJ2-1; the match to TRBD2 covers 8 bases. The germline V gene encodes CDR1 SGHTA and CDR2 FQGNSA. J gave up 4 bases and V 0 bases, and 5 bases lay outside the gene matches. The CDR3 length is 16 residues. The CDR3 loop reads CASSLARGVGYNEQFF. Here the CDR3 DNA reads TGTGCCAGCAGCTTAGCGCGGGGGGTTGGGTACAATGAGCAGTTCTTC.

This sequence joins TRBV20-1 and TRBJ2-2; maybe TRBD2 (6 bases). The CDR3 totals 13 residues. CDR1 DFQATT and CDR2 SNEGSKA come from the germline V gene (reference sequence). V gave up 3 bases and J gave up 5 bases, with 10 bases separating them. This CDR3 reads CSASGRTTGELFF. CDR3 nucleotide sequence: TGCAGTGCTAGCGGGAGAACGACCGGGGAGCTGTTTTTT.

This clonotype has a handful of counts. This chain connects TRBV11-2 to TRBJ2-6, with D uncertain. Germline V gives CDR1 SGHAT, CDR2 FQNNGV. The CDR3 loop spans 16 amino acids. The V and J ends lost 0 bases and 2 bases respectively, with 8 bases between them. In DNA, the CDR3 is TGTGCCAGCAGCTTAGACCTAGGGACTGGGGCCAACGTCCTGACTTTC. Amino acid sequence: CASSLDLGTGANVLTF. The variable domain in full, with the rest retrieved from reference TRBV11-2 and TRBJ2-6, is EAGVAQSPRYKIIEKRQSVAFWCNPISGHATLYWYQQILGQGPKLLIQFQNNGVVDDSQLPKDRFSAERLKGVDSTLKIQPAKLEDSAVYLCASSLDLGTGANVLTFGAGSRLTVL.